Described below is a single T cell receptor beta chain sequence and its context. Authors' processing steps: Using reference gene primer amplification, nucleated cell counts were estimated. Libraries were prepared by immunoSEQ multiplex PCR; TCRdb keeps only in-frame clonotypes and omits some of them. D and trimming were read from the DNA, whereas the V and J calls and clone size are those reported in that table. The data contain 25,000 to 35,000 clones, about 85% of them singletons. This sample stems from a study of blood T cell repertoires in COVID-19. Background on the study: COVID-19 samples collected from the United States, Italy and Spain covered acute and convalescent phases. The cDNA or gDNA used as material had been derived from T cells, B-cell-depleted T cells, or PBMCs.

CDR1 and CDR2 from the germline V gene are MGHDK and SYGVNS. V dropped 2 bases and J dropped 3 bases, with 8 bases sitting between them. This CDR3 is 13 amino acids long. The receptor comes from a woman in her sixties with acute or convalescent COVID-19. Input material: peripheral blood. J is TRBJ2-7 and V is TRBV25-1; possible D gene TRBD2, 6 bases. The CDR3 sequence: CASSEGGNYEQYF. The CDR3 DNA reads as TGTGCCAGCAGTGAAGGGGGGAACTACGAGCAGTACTTC.